The 17 T cell receptor beta chains given below trace back to one sample, sequenced in a study of blood T cell repertoires in COVID-19 (dated by TCRdb to 2018 to 2021). Preparation of the library involved the immunoSEQ multiplex PCR assay. As stored in TCRdb, this immuneACCESS dataset retains in-frame rearrangements with V and J assigned. A fraction of the clones does not appear; measured against another copy, unresolved V genes explain less than half of the discrepancy, and the remainder lacks a known reason. The sample records under 250,000 clones, approximately 82% of which are singletons. The biggest ten clones account for 2.9% of the sample. The source material was peripheral blood. The source is a man over 45 with active or convalescent COVID-19.

This sequence joins TRBV5-4 and TRBJ2-7; 9 bases map to TRBD2. Germline CDR1 reads SGHNT; CDR2 reads YYREEE (reference sequence). This CDR3 region has 16 residues. Trimming cost V 3 bases and J 0 bases; bases outside gene matches: 7. Here the CDR3 reads CASSSMTSGNSYEQYF. In DNA form, the CDR3 reads TGTGCCAGCAGCTCGATGACTAGCGGAAACTCCTACGAGCAGTACTTC.

V is TRBV7-2 and J is TRBJ2-5; D is perhaps TRBD2 (5 bases). V lost 5 bases and J lost 2, with 18 bases in between. CDR1 is SGHTA and CDR2 is FQGNSA in the germline V gene. This CDR3 comprises 16 residues. In nucleotides, the CDR3 is TGTGCCAGCAGCACCCAGTTCGACGGGGTACAAGAGACCCAGTACTTC. Translation gives CASSTQFDGVQETQYF.

The rearrangement uses TRBV6-1 and TRBJ1-2; D is unclear. CDR3 size: 15 residues. Germline V gene sequence: CDR1 MNHNS, CDR2 SASEGT. Trimming took 6 bases from V and 0 from J, leaving 14 bases between them. CDR3 loop: CASRRTRVTNYGYTF. The DNA for the CDR3 is TGTGCCAGCAGACGTACCCGGGTCACTAACTATGGCTACACCTTC.

The sample holds a few counts of this clone. The chain carries TRBV14 and TRBJ2-3; D not resolved. Germline values: CDR1 SGHDN, CDR2 FVKESK. The V and J ends lost 4 bases and 2 bases respectively, with 7 bases between them. This CDR3 is built from 13 residues. The CDR3 here is CASSLLDTDTQYF. Here the CDR3 DNA reads TGTGCCAGCAGCCTGCTAGACACAGATACGCAGTATTTT.

The CDR3 DNA reads as TGTGCCAGCAGAAGATCAGGGGAAGCTTTCTTT. Protein sequence: CASRRSGEAFF. V and J are TRBV6-5 and TRBJ1-1, with a weak D call TRBD1 (5 bases). Germline V gene sequence: CDR1 MNHEY, CDR2 SVGAGI. The CDR3 is 11 amino acids. Trimming stripped 6 bases from V and 8 bases from J, with 10 bases between.

The genes are TRBV29-1 and TRBJ2-7; TRBD1 matches 9 bases. The CDR3 consists of 12 residues. V lost 7 bases and J lost 6; bases outside the gene matches: 7. Germline-derived CDR1 and CDR2 are SQVTM and ANQGSEA. The CDR3 reads CSAGDRVLEQYF. CDR3 in DNA: TGCAGCGCCGGGGACAGGGTCCTCGAGCAGTACTTC.

The rearrangement links TRBV19 to TRBJ2-7, with a possible D match to TRBD1 (6 bases). The CDR3 is 12 amino acids. V lost 5 bases and J 6 bases, leaving 11 bases between the germline ends. The germline V gene encodes CDR1 LNHDA and CDR2 SQIVND (reference sequence). CDR3 region: CASSASGVEQYF. The CDR3 DNA reads as TGTGCCAGTAGTGCCTCAGGGGTCGAGCAGTACTTC.

CDR3 loop: CASSRGLAGGIYNEQFF. The CDR3 DNA follows: TGTGCCAGTAGTAGGGGACTAGCGGGGGGGATCTACAATGAGCAGTTCTTC. The chain carries TRBV19 and TRBJ2-1, with TRBD2 matching over 16 bases. The V gene's germline CDR1 is LNHDA and CDR2 SQIVND (reference sequence). Unmatched junction bases numbered 3, after V lost 4 bases and J lost 3 bases. The CDR3 is 17 residues long.

The J gene is TRBJ1-2, the V gene TRBV19, with a weak D call TRBD1 (5 bases). CDR1 and CDR2 from the germline V gene are LNHDA and SQIVND (reference sequence). V was pared by 3 bases and J by 7 bases, with 18 bases between. This CDR3 is 15 amino acids long. The DNA for the CDR3 is TGTGCCAGTAGTATGCTCGACCGGGACTCCCTTGGCTACACCTTC. Amino acids: CASSMLDRDSLGYTF. The full variable domain, rest sourced from reference TRBV19 and TRBJ1-2, is DGGITQSPKYLFRKEGQNVTLSCEQNLNHDAMYWYRQDPGQGLRLIYYSQIVNDFQKGDIAEGYSVSREKKESFPLTVTSAQKNPTAFYLCASSMLDRDSLGYTFGSGTRLTVV.

The rearrangement uses TRBV19 and TRBJ1-1; D is unclear. This CDR3 is 12 amino acids long. Per germline, CDR1 LNHDA and CDR2 SQIVND (reference sequence). Trimming shortened V by 6 bases and J by 9 bases, and 14 bases separated the two germline ends. This CDR3 reads CASRRERSKAFF. CDR3 nucleotide sequence: TGTGCCAGTAGGCGAGAGCGGAGTAAAGCTTTCTTT.

V and J are TRBV6-4 and TRBJ1-5, with D unclear. Germline V gives CDR1 MRHNA, CDR2 SNTAGT. The CDR3 runs 18 residues. The V and J ends lost 7 bases and 0 bases respectively, with 22 bases between them. The CDR3 nucleotides are TGTGCCAGCAAAGGAACGGCCGGGAAGGCAGATAGCAATCAGCCCCAGCATTTT. Its protein product is CASKGTAGKADSNQPQHF.

J is TRBJ1-2 and V is TRBV28; tentative D call: TRBD1 (6 bases). Trimming cost V 2 bases and J 0 bases, with 13 bases left between them. This CDR3 contains 16 residues. Germline V gives CDR1 MDHEN, CDR2 SYDVKM. CDR3 loop: CASSLMGAPPNYGYTF. CDR3 nucleotide sequence: TGTGCCAGCAGTTTAATGGGGGCGCCCCCTAACTATGGCTACACCTTC.

The V gene is TRBV11-2, the J gene TRBJ1-2, with D maybe TRBD1 (6 bases). CDR3 length equals 14 residues. CDR1 is SGHAT and CDR2 is FQNNGV in the germline V gene. V was clipped by 0 bases and J by 4 bases, with 9 bases between them. The CDR3 nucleotides are TGTGCCAGCAGCTTAGATACCAGGGGCTATGGCTACACCTTC. Residues: CASSLDTRGYGYTF.

The rearrangement links TRBV6-2 or TRBV6-3 to TRBJ1-1, with TRBD1 matching 9 bases. Trimming cost V 4 bases and J 7 bases; bases outside gene matches: 10. The CDR3 length is 15 residues. Germline lookup yields CDR1 MNHEY and CDR2 SVGEGT. The CDR3 nucleotides read TGTGCCAGCAGTTGGGCCCGGACAGGGGTGGATGAAGCTTTCTTT. Amino acid sequence: CASSWARTGVDEAFF.

V gene TRBV4-1 combines with J gene TRBJ1-2; D might be TRBD1 (6 bases). CDR3 length: 16 amino acids. V was clipped by 2 bases and J by 1 base, with 14 bases between them. Germline V CDR1 and CDR2: MGHRA, YSYEKL. CDR3 protein: CASSQPARGNNYGYTF. The CDR3 DNA follows: TGCGCCAGCAGCCAACCCGCTAGGGGGAATAACTATGGCTACACCTTC.

V gene TRBV10-3 combines with J gene TRBJ2-3, with TRBD2 as a possible D gene (6 bases). The germline CDR1 and CDR2 sequences are ENHRY and SYGVKD. This CDR3 has 14 amino acids. V dropped 8 bases and J dropped 0 bases, with 12 bases sitting between them. The CDR3 region has the DNA TGTGCCATCGGACTACCACAGAGCACAGATACGCAGTATTTT. Translated, it gives CAIGLPQSTDTQYF.

This clone was seen a handful of times. The chain links TRBV28 to TRBJ1-2; the match to TRBD1 covers 8 bases. V was pared by 5 bases and J by 2 bases, with 16 bases of the junction left unmatched. This CDR3 is built from 18 residues. Germline V gene lookup returns CDR1 MDHEN and CDR2 SYDVKM. DNA for the CDR3: TGTGCCAGCAGTCCTACCCGAATCCGGGACAGGAGGAACTATGGCTACACCTTC. This gives the protein CASSPTRIRDRRNYGYTF.